The 23 T cell receptor beta chains below all came from one sample that was sequenced in a study of spatial heterogeneity in lung cancer. TCRdb reprocessed the 5' RACE reads via MiXCR and lists one record per CDR3 protein. The sample has 15,000 to 20,000 distinct CDR3 sequences; 6.2% are singletons. Time point described: sample taken at primary tumor resection. Antigen specificity for these receptors is unknown. Findings and caveats of the study: Tumor mutation counts were tracked by expanded intratumoral alpha and beta TCR counts.

Source: lung tumor tissue, taken at surgery. The source of these receptors is a male donor with early-stage non-small cell lung cancer.

In its sample, this clonotype was seen many times. This chain uses TRBV27 with TRBJ1-5; 7 bases map to TRBD1. Per the germline V gene, CDR1 is MNHEY and CDR2 is SMNVEV (reference sequence). This CDR3 is built from 17 residues. V was clipped by 5 bases and J by 0 bases; unmatched bases: 10. The CDR3 spells CASSVITTGDSNQPQHF. The CDR3 nucleotides read TGTGCCAGCAGTGTTATAACCACAGGGGATAGCAATCAGCCCCAGCATTTT.

This clonotype has a count of ten or more. V and J are TRBV11-2 and TRBJ1-3; D gene unclear. The germline V and J ends were trimmed by 3 bases and 0 bases, with 6 bases remaining between them. CDR3 size: 14 residues. Per germline, CDR1 SGHAT and CDR2 FQNNGV. CDR3 nucleotide sequence: TGTGCCAGCAGCTTCGGTGTCTCTGGAAACACCATATATTTT. Its translation is CASSFGVSGNTIYF.

Ten or more counts support this clonotype. CDR3 bases: TGCGCCAGCAGCAGAACCGGGACAGGTGTGGAAAAACTGTTTTTT. It specifies CASSRTGTGVEKLFF. The chain combines TRBV5-1 with TRBJ1-4; TRBD1 matches at 8 bases. The CDR3 runs 15 residues. Germline V CDR1 and CDR2: SGHRS, YFSETQ. The V gene end was trimmed by 4 bases and the J gene end by 8 bases; junction bases not matched to a gene: 10.

Sample share makes this clonotype medium-sized. This chain uses TRBV6-5 with TRBJ2-1; 9 bases are a match to TRBD2. The junction had 6 bases not matched to a gene; V was cut back by 6 bases and J by 3 bases. Germline V gene lookup returns CDR1 MNHEY and CDR2 SVGAGI. The CDR3 runs 15 residues. The CDR3, as DNA: TGTGCCAGCAGAGTATGGACTAGCGACTACAATGAGCAGTTCTTC. Its protein product is CASRVWTSDYNEQFF.

This clonotype was found a few times. CDR3 sequence reads: CASSDAAEKLFF. DNA of the CDR3: TGTGCCAGCAGCGACGCTGCTGAAAAACTGTTTTTT. The V and J genes are TRBV3-1 and TRBJ1-4; D remains ambiguous. CDR1 and CDR2 (germline): LGHDT, YNNKEL (reference sequence). Trimming cost V 5 bases and J 7 bases, with 8 bases left between them. The CDR3 consists of 12 residues.

There are many counts of this clonotype. This sequence joins TRBV29-1 and TRBJ2-3; the D is unclear. The CDR3 runs 14 residues. With 4 bases removed from V and 0 bases from J, the gap between germline ends came to 11 bases. The germline CDR1 and CDR2 sequences are SQVTM and ANQGSEA. The CDR3 DNA is TGCAGCGTTGCCTTAGGATCTAGCACAGATACGCAGTATTTT. This translates into CSVALGSSTDTQYF.

This clonotype was observed a few times. The gene calls are TRBV2 and TRBJ1-1, with D possibly matching TRBD1 (6 bases). In germline, CDR1 is SNHLY, CDR2 FYNNEI. The CDR3 runs to 15 residues. V lost 7 bases, J lost 5 bases, and 20 bases lay in between. CDR3 in DNA: TGTGCCAGCACCGAGGGGGACACCCTGGGGACTGAAGCTTTCTTT. Residues: CASTEGDTLGTEAFF.

This clonotype was counted at least ten times. The chain combines TRBV12-3 or TRBV12-4 with TRBJ2-7; D not certain. There are 14 residues in the CDR3. Trimming removed 3 bases at V and 5 bases at J, with 14 bases between. The chain's CDR3 is CASSLWGSSDEQYF. DNA for the CDR3: TGTGCCAGCAGTTTGTGGGGAAGCAGCGACGAGCAGTACTTC.

This clonotype was detected many times. This chain links TRBV7-9 with TRBJ2-4; D tentatively reads TRBD1 or TRBD2 (5 bases each). The CDR3 is made up of 16 amino acids. The germline CDR1 and CDR2 sequences are SEHNR and FQNEAQ (reference sequence). V shed 1 base and J shed 0 bases, with 10 bases lying between them. CDR3 bases: TGTGCCAGCAGCTTAGGGGACGGACTAGCCAAAAACATTCAGTACTTC. Translating gives CASSLGDGLAKNIQYF.

The chain is built from TRBV24-1 and TRBJ2-5; 10 nucleotides match TRBD1. The ends lost 6 bases at V and 4 bases at J; junction bases unmatched: 4. CDR1 KGHDR and CDR2 SFDVKD come from the germline V gene. This CDR3 region has 14 residues. Written as DNA, the CDR3 is TGTGCCACCAGTCGCGGACAGGGGGGAGAGACCCAGTACTTC. Translating gives CATSRGQGGETQYF.

The sample holds many counts of this clonotype. CDR3 sequence reads: CASTQSGVGFGNTIYF. Written as DNA, the CDR3 is TGTGCCAGCACCCAATCGGGCGTGGGATTTGGAAACACCATATATTTT. The chain combines TRBV7-2 with TRBJ1-3; no definite D call. Trimming left V 7 bases short and J 3 bases short, with 19 bases between. This CDR3 region has 16 residues. CDR1 and CDR2 (germline): SGHTA, FQGNSA.

Ten or more counts support this clonotype. The gene calls are TRBV18 and TRBJ1-2; D is possibly TRBD1 (5 bases). V was cut by 2 bases and J by 3 bases, with 13 bases left in between. The CDR3 extends over 15 amino acids. Germline V gene data show CDR1 as KGHSH and CDR2 as LQKENI. The CDR3 nucleotides are TGTGCCAGCTCACCAACCGCCGGGGGTCACTATGGCTACACCTTC. Its translation is CASSPTAGGHYGYTF.

Relative to its sample, this clonotype is medium-sized. This rearrangement joins TRBV4-3 to TRBJ1-2, with D perhaps matching TRBD1 (5 bases). CDR3 length: 15 amino acids. V was clipped by 0 bases and J by 5 bases, with 13 bases between them. CDR1 is LGHNA, CDR2 YSLEER, per germline. The CDR3 coding sequence is TGCGCCAGCAGCCAAGATCCAGACGGGGCTTATGGCTACACCTTC. Its protein product is CASSQDPDGAYGYTF.

The chain uses TRBV5-4 and TRBJ2-3; 8 nucleotides align to TRBD2. The CDR3 has 16 residues. Trimming took 0 bases from V and 2 from J; bases not matched to a gene: 5. CDR1 and CDR2 (germline): SGHNT, YYREEE (reference sequence). The CDR3 DNA reads as TGTGCCAGCAGCTTGGGGAGCGGGGGCGACACAGATACGCAGTATTTT. This translates into CASSLGSGGDTDTQYF.

This clonotype has a count of ten or more. This chain joins TRBV29-1 and TRBJ2-1; 7 bases are shared with TRBD2. CDR3 size: 15 residues. Germline trimming cut 5 bases from V and 2 bases from J; bases unmatched to any gene: 9. The V gene's germline CDR1 is SQVTM and CDR2 ANQGSEA. The DNA of the CDR3 is TGCAGCGTTCGTGATTCTAGCGGAACCTACAATGAGCAGTTCTTC. Residues: CSVRDSSGTYNEQFF.

Details on this clonotype: This may stem from a read error, because a much larger clone lies one nucleotide away. This sequence joins TRBV6-5 and TRBJ2-7; D is unclear. The CDR3 loop spans 16 amino acids. Trimming stripped 2 bases from V and 2 bases from J, with 16 bases between. Germline values: CDR1 MNHEY, CDR2 SVGAGI. CDR3 protein: CASSYDRATRTYEQYF. In DNA form, the CDR3 reads TGTGCCAGCAGTTACGATCGGGCAACACGAACCTACGAGCAGTACTTC.

The V gene is TRBV7-8, the J gene TRBJ2-5; TRBD1 might be the D (6 bases). This CDR3 is built from 14 residues. CDR1 and CDR2 from the germline V gene are SGHVS and FQNEAQ. V dropped 6 bases and J dropped 1 base, with 12 bases sitting between them. CDR3 residues: CASSADRSQETQYF. DNA of the CDR3: TGTGCCAGCAGTGCTGACAGGAGCCAAGAGACCCAGTACTTC.

This clonotype appeared many times. This rearrangement joins TRBV4-1 to TRBJ2-1, with unresolved D. This CDR3 has 15 amino acids. Germline CDR1 MGHRA, CDR2 YSYEKL. Trimming removed 1 base from V and 2 bases from J, with 9 bases in between. This CDR3 is CASSQGRATYNEQFF. The CDR3 DNA reads as TGCGCCAGCAGCCAAGGCCGGGCCACCTACAATGAGCAGTTCTTC.

The chain uses TRBV20-1 and TRBJ1-5, with 10 bases matching TRBD1. The CDR3 totals 14 residues. Looked up from germline, CDR1 is DFQATT and CDR2 is SNEGSKA (reference sequence). J was trimmed by 7 bases and V by 3 bases; bases with no gene match: 6. In DNA form, the CDR3 reads TGCAGTGCTAGCGGACAGGGGGGATGGCAGCCCCAGCATTTT. Amino acid sequence: CSASGQGGWQPQHF.

This clonotype was found many times. The J gene is TRBJ2-2, the V gene TRBV12-3 or TRBV12-4, with 8 bases matching TRBD1. The CDR3 is 14 residues long. With V trimmed by 6 bases and J by 10 bases, 10 bases remained unmatched. The CDR3 loop is CASSLGTGGMELFF. Written as DNA, the CDR3 is TGTGCCAGCAGCCTCGGGACAGGAGGGATGGAGCTGTTTTTT.

This clonotype was recorded many times. The chain employs TRBV5-4 and TRBJ2-7; 11 bases match TRBD1. From germline, CDR1 is SGHNT and CDR2 YYREEE (reference sequence). The CDR3 length is 15 residues. The trim removed 3 bases at V and 2 bases at J, leaving 4 bases unmatched. Written as DNA, the CDR3 is TGTGCCAGCAGCTGGCCGGGACAGGGGGCCTACGAGCAGTACTTC. It encodes CASSWPGQGAYEQYF. Full variable domain (missing parts from reference TRBV5-4 and TRBJ2-7): ETGVTQSPTHLIKTRGQQVTLRCSSQSGHNTVSWYQQALGQGPQFIFQYYREEENGRGNFPPRFSGLQFPNYSSELNVNALELDDSALYLCASSWPGQGAYEQYFGPGTRLTVT.

This clonotype was observed at least ten times. The chain has TRBV6-6 and TRBJ1-5, with TRBD1 matching 9 bases. V shed 6 bases, J shed 2 bases, and the junction held 17 bases outside the gene matches. This CDR3 comprises 19 residues. In germline, CDR1 is MNHNY, CDR2 SVGAGI (reference sequence). This CDR3 is CASREFGTGTLVGNQPQHF. Here the CDR3 DNA reads TGTGCCAGCAGGGAATTTGGGACAGGGACCTTAGTGGGCAATCAGCCCCAGCATTTT.

This clonotype was picked up many times. V gene TRBV4-1 combines with J gene TRBJ2-3, with 15 nucleotides matching TRBD2. CDR3 length: 16 residues. The germline gives CDR1 MGHRA, CDR2 YSYEKL. Trimming removed 5 bases from V and 6 bases from J; junction bases left unmatched: 6. The CDR3 bases are TGCGCCAGCAGCTACGGGACTAGCGGGGGGCAGGATACGCAGTATTTT. Protein: CASSYGTSGGQDTQYF.